Following are 14 T cell receptor beta chains from one sample sequenced in a study of human T cells and chemical hapten exposure. Via MiXCR, TCRdb re-called the RACE reads, giving one row per CDR3 protein. The sample consists of 350,000 to 400,000 distinct CDR3 sequences, about 6% of them appearing once. Specified time point: patch test 2, 6 weeks after DPC sensitization. The treatment was: therapeutic diphenylcyclopropenone sensitization with weekly scalp DPC. The sample was whole blood, taken in connection with sensitization to the hapten diphenylcyclopropenone (DPC). The receptors stem from a young woman with alopecia areata. Some clones in this sample may be carry-over from other donors' samples.

This clonotype was seen more than once but under ten times. The chain employs TRBV20-1 and TRBJ2-1; D gene ambiguous. With 6 bases removed from V and 1 base from J, the gap between germline ends came to 10 bases. The CDR3 covers 13 residues. Germline V lookup: CDR1 DFQATT, CDR2 SNEGSKA (reference sequence). As DNA, the CDR3 is TGCAGTGCCCCACTCCGATCCTACAATGAGCAGTTCTTC. It is translated as CSAPLRSYNEQFF.

In this sample, this clonotype turned up many times. V gene TRBV29-1 combines with J gene TRBJ1-1; D possibly corresponds to TRBD1 (5 bases). V lost 4 bases, J lost 4 bases, and 7 bases lay in between. The CDR3 has 11 amino acids. Germline V gene data show CDR1 as SQVTM and CDR2 as ANQGSEA. The CDR3 bases are TGCAGCGTTGTGGGGGGCACTGAAGCTTTCTTT. Translating gives CSVVGGTEAFF.

The CDR3 reads CASRARGAGDTQYF. CDR3 nucleotide sequence: TGTGCCAGCAGGGCACGGGGAGCGGGGGATACGCAGTATTTT. This rearrangement joins TRBV12-3 or TRBV12-4 to TRBJ2-3, with 7 bases lining up with TRBD2. Unmatched junction bases numbered 9, after V lost 6 bases and J lost 6 bases. CDR3 size: 14 residues.

Ten or more counts support this clonotype. The rearrangement links TRBV7-9 to TRBJ1-1; D remains ambiguous. V lost 4 bases and J 4 bases, leaving 16 bases between the germline ends. CDR3 length: 15 amino acids. The germline V gene encodes CDR1 SEHNR and CDR2 FQNEAQ (reference sequence). DNA of the CDR3: TGTGCCAGCAGCTCTGCTTTCCCCGAGGGCACTGAAGCTTTCTTT. It encodes CASSSAFPEGTEAFF. The complete variable domain, with remaining parts taken from reference TRBV7-9 and TRBJ1-1, reads DTGVSQNPRHKITKRGQNVTFRCDPISEHNRLYWYRQTLGQGPEFLTYFQNEAQLEKSRLLSDRFSAERPKGSFSTLEIQRTEQGDSAMYLCASSSAFPEGTEAFFGQGTRLTVV.

This clonotype has a count of ten or more. V gene TRBV18 combines with J gene TRBJ1-1; 8 nucleotides line up with TRBD1. Trimming at V came to 0 bases and at J to 1 base, leaving 4 bases not matched to a gene. The germline CDR1 and CDR2 sequences are KGHSH and LQKENI. The CDR3 sequence is 16 residues long. CDR3 nucleotide sequence: TGTGCCAGCTCACCACCGTCCGGGACAGGGAACACTGAAGCTTTCTTT. Protein: CASSPPSGTGNTEAFF.

The rearrangement joins TRBV20-1 to TRBJ2-7; TRBD1 aligns across 10 bases. This CDR3 spans 15 amino acids. Germline V CDR1 and CDR2: DFQATT, SNEGSKA (reference sequence). V lost 6 bases to trimming and J lost 2 bases; unmatched junction nucleotides: 10. The CDR3 sequence is CSAPPQDRGAYEQYF. CDR3 nucleotides: TGCAGTGCCCCCCCCCAGGACAGGGGGGCCTACGAGCAGTACTTC.

The chain joins TRBV11-3 to TRBJ2-3, with D perhaps given as TRBD1 or TRBD2 (5 bases each). Trimming stripped 8 bases from V and 0 bases from J, with 12 bases between. Germline CDR1 SGHNT, CDR2 YENEEA. The CDR3 runs to 14 residues. The CDR3 sequence is CASRRDLSTDTQYF. CDR3 coding DNA: TGTGCCAGCCGCCGGGACCTTAGCACAGATACGCAGTATTTT. Based on the CDR3 plus reference TRBV11-3 and TRBJ2-3, the full variable domain is EAGVVQSPRYKIIEKKQPVAFWCNPISGHNTLYWYLQNLGQGPELLIRYENEEAVDDSQLPKDRFSAERLKGVDSTLKIQPAELGDSAVYLCASRRDLSTDTQYFGPGTRLTVL.

Concerning this clonotype: It may be a read error: a sequence one base away is much more abundant. J is TRBJ2-1 and V is TRBV13; TRBD2 aligns across 10 bases. The germline V gene encodes CDR1 PRHDT and CDR2 FYEKMQ (reference sequence). This CDR3 contains 15 residues. The CDR3 loop reads CTSNQAGGPYNEQFF. The CDR3 region has the DNA TGTACCAGCAACCAAGCGGGGGGGCCCTACAATGAGCAGTTCTTC.

This clonotype was counted between two and nine times. The chain carries TRBV2 and TRBJ1-6; D gene uncertain. The CDR3 runs 16 residues. Trimming stripped 7 bases from V and 9 bases from J, with 22 bases between. Germline V gene data show CDR1 as SNHLY and CDR2 as FYNNEI. The CDR3 bases are TGTGCCAGCACCCAAGACCGGGCCGGGTTGGGTTCACCCCTCCACTTT. Translation: CASTQDRAGLGSPLHF.

This clonotype appeared many times. The rearrangement uses TRBV6-2 or TRBV6-3 and TRBJ1-1; D gene ambiguous. The V gene's germline CDR1 is MNHEY and CDR2 SVGEGT. This CDR3 is built from 15 residues. The V end lost 2 bases, the J end lost 1 base, and 11 bases lay between the germline ends. The DNA for the CDR3 is TGTGCCAGCAGTTACCCCCACACGGGGAACACTGAAGCTTTCTTT. It codes for CASSYPHTGNTEAFF.

Ten or more counts support this clonotype. The chain is built from TRBV6-2 or TRBV6-3 and TRBJ1-5, with D unresolved. Germline V lookup: CDR1 MNHEY, CDR2 SVGEGT. V lost 2 bases and J 7 bases, leaving 9 bases between the germline ends. This CDR3 contains 13 residues. The CDR3 reads CASSYTTGQPQHF. The CDR3 DNA reads as TGTGCCAGCAGTTACACGACCGGGCAGCCCCAGCATTTT.

The chain carries TRBV25-1 and TRBJ2-3, with TRBD2 matching 8 bases. The ends lost 3 bases at V and 0 bases at J; junction bases unmatched: 5. The CDR3 is made up of 16 amino acids. Per germline, CDR1 MGHDK and CDR2 SYGVNS. The CDR3 DNA is TGTGCCAGCAGTGACCTAGCGGGCAAAAGCACAGATACGCAGTATTTT. Its translation: CASSDLAGKSTDTQYF.

This clonotype showed up many times. This chain connects TRBV2 to TRBJ2-3; 9 bases are a match to TRBD2. The CDR3 has 16 amino acids. Looked up from germline, CDR1 is SNHLY and CDR2 is FYNNEI. The trim removed 6 bases at V and 2 bases at J, leaving 9 bases unmatched. The DNA for the CDR3 is TGTGCCAGCAGGATTTCCGGGACTAGCTACACAGATACGCAGTATTTT. Its translation is CASRISGTSYTDTQYF.

This clonotype was observed many times. This rearrangement joins TRBV6-1 to TRBJ1-4; no definite D call. Germline V gives CDR1 MNHNS, CDR2 SASEGT. This CDR3 is built from 12 residues. Deletions cut 7 bases from V and 8 bases from J, with 11 bases between. In DNA, the CDR3 is TGTGCCAGCAATATTGTCTCGGAAAAACTGTTTTTT. As protein: CASNIVSEKLFF.